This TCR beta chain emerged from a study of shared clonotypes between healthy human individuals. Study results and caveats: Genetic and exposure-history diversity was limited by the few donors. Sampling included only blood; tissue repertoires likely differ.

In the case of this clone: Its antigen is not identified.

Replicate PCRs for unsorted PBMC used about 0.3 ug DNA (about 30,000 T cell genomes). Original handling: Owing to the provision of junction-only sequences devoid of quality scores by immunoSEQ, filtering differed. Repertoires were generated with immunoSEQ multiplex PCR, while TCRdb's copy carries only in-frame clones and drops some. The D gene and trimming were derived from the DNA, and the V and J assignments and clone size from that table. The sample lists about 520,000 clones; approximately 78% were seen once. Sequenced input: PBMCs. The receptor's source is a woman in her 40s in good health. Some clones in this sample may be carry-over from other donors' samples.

DNA of the CDR3: TGTGCCAGCAGCCAAGATTTCCTTTTCGTCAATCAGCCCCAGCATTTT. This codes for CASSQDFLFVNQPQHF. V and J are TRBV14 and TRBJ1-5; D is ambiguous. In germline, CDR1 is SGHDN, CDR2 FVKESK. The CDR3 has 16 amino acids. The V gene lost 0 bases and the J gene lost 3 bases, with 12 bases spanning the gap.